Listed here are 8 T cell receptor beta chains from one sample, sequenced in a study of blood T cell repertoires in COVID-19. Data came from immunoSEQ multiplex PCR; TCRdb stores just in-frame clones and leaves some out. The table has roughly 55,000 clones, around 87% seen once; the top ten hold approximately 6.9%. Sample: peripheral blood. These receptors all come from a man aged 55 to 70 with active or convalescent COVID-19.

The chain is built from TRBV7-9 and TRBJ2-7, with TRBD1 as a possible D gene (5 bases). The CDR3 length is 14 residues. Germline V gene sequence: CDR1 SEHNR, CDR2 FQNEAQ (reference sequence). Deletions cut 4 bases from V and 1 base from J, with 11 bases between. CDR3 sequence (DNA): TGTGCCAGCAGCTCGACAGCCAGATCCTACGAGCAGTACTTC. This gives the protein CASSSTARSYEQYF.

The count of this clone is one. The chain joins TRBV4-1 to TRBJ1-3; TRBD1 matches at 7 bases. Germline V lookup: CDR1 MGHRA, CDR2 YSYEKL. V gave up 1 base and J gave up 4 bases; unmatched junction bases: 10. The CDR3 extends over 17 amino acids. CDR3 in DNA: TGCGCCAGCAGCCAAGGGCCACAGGGGCCGGGGGGAAACACCATATATTTT. Its protein product is CASSQGPQGPGGNTIYF.

The V gene is TRBV27, the J gene TRBJ1-2, with TRBD1 identical over 8 bases. V lost 5 bases, J lost 2 bases, and 10 bases stayed unmatched. The length of the CDR3 is 16 residues. CDR1 and CDR2 (germline): MNHEY, SMNVEV (reference sequence). The DNA of the CDR3 is TGTGCCAGCAGTCCAACCCGGACAGGGTCCAACTATGGCTACACCTTC. It is translated as CASSPTRTGSNYGYTF.

This clone occurred once. V gene TRBV7-8 combines with J gene TRBJ1-5; no definite D call. The CDR3 length is 14 residues. Germline V gives CDR1 SGHVS, CDR2 FQNEAQ. Trimming pared 4 bases from V and 0 bases from J, leaving 7 bases between. The CDR3 DNA reads TGTGCCAGCAGCTACCAACTTAGCAATCAGCCCCAGCATTTT. It is translated as CASSYQLSNQPQHF.

This chain connects TRBV27 to TRBJ2-7; 13 bases are shared with TRBD2. CDR1 and CDR2 from the germline V gene are MNHEY and SMNVEV (reference sequence). The CDR3 extends over 13 amino acids. After removal of 10 bases from V and 5 bases from J, the junction contained 5 bases not matched to a gene. The CDR3 reads CATRTSGGHEQYF. The CDR3 bases are TGTGCCACCAGGACTAGCGGGGGCCACGAGCAGTACTTC.

This clone was picked up one time. The rearrangement uses TRBV5-4 and TRBJ1-3, with 8 bases fitting TRBD1. J gave up 0 bases and V 1 base, and 6 bases lay outside the gene matches. The CDR3 sequence is 17 residues long. Looked up from germline, CDR1 is SGHNT and CDR2 is YYREEE (reference sequence). The CDR3 DNA is TGTGCCAGCAGCTTGCCGGGGACAGGTAACTCTGGAAACACCATATATTTT. Translated, it gives CASSLPGTGNSGNTIYF.

CDR3 coding DNA: TGTGCCAGCAGCCAAGAGGGCAGGGTGAATCAGCCCCAGCATTTT. Translation: CASSQEGRVNQPQHF. This rearrangement joins TRBV3-1 (or the pseudogene TRBV3-2) to TRBJ1-5; D might be TRBD1 (5 bases). Germline V lookup: CDR1 LGHDT, CDR2 YNNKEL (reference sequence). Trimming took 0 bases from V and 4 from J, leaving 10 bases between them. CDR3 size: 15 residues.

CDR3 nucleotides: TGTGCCAGCAGCTTATGGCAGGGGAAAAATTCACCCCTCCACTTT. It specifies CASSLWQGKNSPLHF. The chain links TRBV7-3 to TRBJ1-6, with D possibly matching TRBD1 (6 bases). The V end was cut by 2 bases, the J end by 7 bases, with 12 bases between. CDR3 length: 15 residues. Germline V gives CDR1 SGHTA, CDR2 FQGTGA. Complete variable domain (other parts from reference TRBV7-3 and TRBJ1-6): GAGVSQTPSNKVTEKGKYVELRCDPISGHTALYWYRQSLGQGPEFLIYFQGTGAADDSGLPNDRFFAVRPEGSVSTLKIQRTERGDSAVYLCASSLWQGKNSPLHFGNGTRLTVT.